One and the same sample provided the 27 T cell receptor beta chains below, sequenced in a study of siplizumab effects on memory and regulatory T cells. The table came from immunoSEQ multiplex PCR; TCRdb's copy has only in-frame clones and leaves some out. In the table there are over 45,000 clones, approximately 97% of which are singletons. Material: naive CD8+ T cells sorted from blood. The source is a human donor in good health.

The chain couples TRBV5-6 to TRBJ2-7; 7 bases match TRBD1. V dropped 4 bases and J dropped 3; count of bases not matched to a gene: 4. The CDR3 consists of 13 residues. Germline CDR1 SGHDT, CDR2 YYEEEE. The CDR3 protein is CASSLTGDYEQYF. The CDR3 DNA follows: TGTGCCAGCAGCCTTACAGGGGACTACGAGCAGTACTTC. The full variable domain, its missing parts supplied by reference TRBV5-6 and TRBJ2-7, is DAGVTQSPTHLIKTRGQQVTLRCSPKSGHDTVSWYQQALGQGPQFIFQYYEEEERQRGNFPDRFSGHQFPNYSSELNVNALLLGDSALYLCASSLTGDYEQYFGPGTRLTVT.

This sequence joins TRBV19 and TRBJ2-1; 7 bases align to TRBD2. This CDR3 comprises 15 residues. Germline V CDR1 and CDR2: LNHDA, SQIVND (reference sequence). V was clipped by 2 bases and J by 4 bases; unmatched bases: 5. CDR3 sequence reads: CASSITSVLYNEQFF. CDR3 bases: TGTGCCAGTAGTATAACTAGCGTCTTATACAATGAGCAGTTCTTC.

This clone was seen a single time. J is TRBJ2-7 and V is TRBV19; 7 positions match TRBD2. J lost 0 bases, V lost 3 bases, and 5 bases had no gene match. This CDR3 has 15 amino acids. CDR1 is LNHDA and CDR2 is SQIVND in the germline V gene (reference sequence). CDR3 amino acids: CASSMGGTFSYEQYF. The CDR3 nucleotides read TGTGCCAGTAGTATGGGGGGGACGTTCTCCTACGAGCAGTACTTC.

The chain is built from TRBV4-1 and TRBJ2-7, with D unclear. The V end lost 0 bases, the J end lost 2 bases, and 11 bases lay between the germline ends. Germline values: CDR1 MGHRA, CDR2 YSYEKL. This CDR3 has 15 amino acids. In nucleotides, the CDR3 is TGCGCCAGCAGCCAAGATCCCCAGGAAGCCTACGAGCAGTACTTC. Translating gives CASSQDPQEAYEQYF.

The gene calls are TRBV9 and TRBJ2-1; 8 bases fit TRBD1. Per germline, CDR1 SGDLS and CDR2 YYNGEE. This CDR3 contains 12 residues. V trimming: 3 bases; J trimming: 9 bases; junction bases outside the gene matches: 2. This chain's CDR3 is CASSGTGGEQFF. The CDR3 nucleotides read TGTGCCAGCAGCGGAACAGGGGGTGAGCAGTTCTTC.

The V and J genes are TRBV27 and TRBJ2-7; TRBD2 matches 7 bases. V lost 5 bases to trimming and J lost 6 bases; unmatched junction nucleotides: 10. The germline gives CDR1 MNHEY, CDR2 SMNVEV (reference sequence). The CDR3 has 14 amino acids. The CDR3 loop reads CASSPLREQLEQYF. The CDR3 nucleotides read TGTGCCAGCAGTCCGCTGCGGGAGCAGCTCGAGCAGTACTTC.

V and J are TRBV7-9 and TRBJ2-1; D could derive from TRBD1 or TRBD2 (5 bases each). The germline gives CDR1 SEHNR, CDR2 FQNEAQ (reference sequence). With 1 base removed from V and 6 bases from J, the gap between germline ends came to 16 bases. The CDR3 contains 16 residues. The CDR3 spells CASSLVGGVFPNEQFF. The CDR3 DNA reads as TGTGCCAGCAGCTTAGTTGGGGGAGTCTTCCCCAATGAGCAGTTCTTC.

The J gene is TRBJ1-1, the V gene TRBV4-1; D unresolved. The CDR3 consists of 13 residues. V was pared by 1 base and J by 4 bases, with 7 bases between. The germline V gene has CDR1 MGHRA and CDR2 YSYEKL. The CDR3 loop is CASSQGGVTEAFF. CDR3 DNA: TGCGCCAGCAGCCAAGGGGGTGTCACTGAAGCTTTCTTT.

The chain has TRBV28 and TRBJ2-5; 13 nucleotides match TRBD2. V lost 5 bases, J lost 5 bases, and 8 bases stayed unmatched. The CDR3 is made up of 16 amino acids. Per the germline V gene, CDR1 is MDHEN and CDR2 is SYDVKM. The CDR3 here is CASSGGLAGVRETQYF. CDR3 DNA: TGTGCCAGCAGTGGAGGACTAGCGGGAGTGCGGGAGACCCAGTACTTC.

This chain uses TRBV7-9 with TRBJ2-3; D is perhaps TRBD2 (6 bases). With 4 bases removed from V and 2 bases from J, the gap between germline ends came to 13 bases. This CDR3 contains 15 residues. Looked up from germline, CDR1 is SEHNR and CDR2 is FQNEAQ (reference sequence). In DNA form, the CDR3 reads TGTGCCAGCAGCTCCCCGGGACTGAACACAGATACGCAGTATTTT. As protein: CASSSPGLNTDTQYF. Full variable domain (rest looked up from reference TRBV7-9 and TRBJ2-3): DTGVSQNPRHKITKRGQNVTFRCDPISEHNRLYWYRQTLGQGPEFLTYFQNEAQLEKSRLLSDRFSAERPKGSFSTLEIQRTEQGDSAMYLCASSSPGLNTDTQYFGPGTRLTVL.

The V gene is TRBV4-1, the J gene TRBJ2-3; 15 nucleotides agree with TRBD2. Germline trimming cut 4 bases from V and 2 bases from J; bases unmatched to any gene: 7. The CDR3 is made up of 18 amino acids. Germline lookup yields CDR1 MGHRA and CDR2 YSYEKL. The CDR3 is CASSRTSGRAGYTDTQYF. CDR3 coding DNA: TGCGCCAGCAGCCGGACTAGCGGGAGGGCCGGGTACACAGATACGCAGTATTTT.

This clone appeared once. The rearrangement links TRBV9 to TRBJ2-3; 8 bases are a match to TRBD1. This CDR3 has 14 residues. J lost 5 bases, V lost 3 bases, and 5 bases had no gene match. Per germline, CDR1 SGDLS and CDR2 YYNGEE. The CDR3: CASSEDREVDTQYF. In nucleotides, the CDR3 is TGTGCCAGCAGCGAGGACAGGGAGGTAGATACGCAGTATTTT.

The J gene is TRBJ2-7, the V gene TRBV10-2; TRBD2 aligns across 10 bases. This CDR3 is 14 amino acids long. Germline CDR1 and CDR2: WSHSY and SAAADI. After removal of 8 bases from V and 0 bases from J, the junction contained 4 bases not matched to a gene. The CDR3 sequence: CASFSGRFSYEQYF. The CDR3 bases are TGCGCCAGCTTTAGCGGGAGGTTCTCCTACGAGCAGTACTTC.

This clone occurred once. The chain links TRBV27 to TRBJ2-1; TRBD2 agrees at 11 bases. The CDR3 loop spans 14 amino acids. Trimming cost V 8 bases and J 3 bases; bases outside gene matches: 3. Germline values: CDR1 MNHEY, CDR2 SMNVEV (reference sequence). The CDR3 protein is CASQGLADYNEQFF. CDR3 DNA sequence: TGTGCCAGCCAGGGACTAGCGGACTACAATGAGCAGTTCTTC.

The V call is TRBV6-1, the J call TRBJ1-1; no firm D call. Trimming stripped 3 bases from V and 3 bases from J, with 11 bases between. The CDR3 is 14 residues long. Looked up from germline, CDR1 is MNHNS and CDR2 is SASEGT. The CDR3 sequence: CASSEGILDTEAFF. The CDR3 nucleotides read TGTGCCAGCAGTGAGGGGATTTTAGACACTGAAGCTTTCTTT.

V is TRBV18 and J is TRBJ1-4; the match to TRBD1 covers 7 bases. The J segment lost 4 bases and the V segment lost 2 bases, leaving 7 bases of the junction unmatched. This CDR3 contains 16 residues. CDR1 is KGHSH, CDR2 LQKENI, per germline. Here the CDR3 DNA reads TGTGCCAGCTCACCAGAGACAGGGAGGGATAATGAAAAACTGTTTTTT. Residues: CASSPETGRDNEKLFF. Supplemented by reference TRBV18 and TRBJ1-4, the full variable domain reads NAGVMQNPRHLVRRRGQEARLRCSPMKGHSHVYWYRQLPEEGLKFMVYLQKENIIDESGMPKERFSAEFPKEGPSILRIQQVVRGDSAAYFCASSPETGRDNEKLFFGSGTQLSVL.

V gene TRBV6-5 combines with J gene TRBJ1-5; D remains unclear. This CDR3 comprises 13 residues. Trimming removed 0 bases at V and 6 bases at J, with 6 bases between. From germline, CDR1 is MNHEY and CDR2 SVGAGI. CDR3 sequence reads: CASSYSKSQPQHF. Written as DNA, the CDR3 is TGTGCCAGCAGTTACTCGAAGTCTCAGCCCCAGCATTTT.

CDR3 amino acids: CASTLMGSYNEQFF. Written as DNA, the CDR3 is TGTGCCAGCACCCTTATGGGATCCTACAATGAGCAGTTCTTC. V usage is TRBV27 and J usage is TRBJ2-1; unclear D gene. V was pared by 7 bases and J by 1 base, with 11 bases between. The length of the CDR3 is 14 residues. Germline V gives CDR1 MNHEY, CDR2 SMNVEV (reference sequence).

V usage is TRBV5-6 and J usage is TRBJ2-3, with 11 bases aligning to TRBD2. The CDR3 length is 16 residues. Germline V gene sequence: CDR1 SGHDT, CDR2 YYEEEE. The V segment lost 3 bases and the J segment 4 bases; nucleotides outside the gene matches: 7. CDR3 in DNA: TGTGCCAGCAGCTCCGGGGTAGCGGGAGGGTCAGATACGCAGTATTTT. Protein sequence: CASSSGVAGGSDTQYF.

V is TRBV27 and J is TRBJ2-7; D remains ambiguous. The germline V gene has CDR1 MNHEY and CDR2 SMNVEV (reference sequence). This CDR3 is built from 11 residues. With 4 bases removed from V and 3 bases from J, the gap between germline ends came to 4 bases. CDR3 amino acids: CASSSHYEQYF. Written as DNA, the CDR3 is TGTGCCAGCAGTTCCCACTACGAGCAGTACTTC.

CDR3 nucleotides: TGTGCCAGCATAGCGGGAGGGAGCTCCTACAATGAGCAGTTCTTC. Translated, it gives CASIAGGSSYNEQFF. The genes are TRBV2 and TRBJ2-1; 11 bases are a match to TRBD2. Germline V gives CDR1 SNHLY, CDR2 FYNNEI. This CDR3 is built from 15 residues. V lost 7 bases and J lost 0; bases outside the gene matches: 2.

This rearrangement joins TRBV13 to TRBJ2-5, with a possible D match to TRBD2 (5 bases). V gave up 5 bases and J gave up 5 bases, with 18 bases separating them. The CDR3 has 15 amino acids. Per the germline V gene, CDR1 is PRHDT and CDR2 is FYEKMQ (reference sequence). The CDR3 is CASSPPDLLGETQYF. The CDR3 DNA sequence: TGTGCCAGCAGCCCCCCGGACCTACTAGGGGAGACCCAGTACTTC.

The chain joins TRBV30 to TRBJ1-2; 7 nucleotides agree with TRBD1. This CDR3 is 14 amino acids long. J lost 4 bases, V lost 0 bases, and 5 bases had no gene match. The germline V gene has CDR1 GTSNPN and CDR2 SVGIG (reference sequence). The CDR3 region is CAWSVVGTAYGYTF. CDR3 nucleotides: TGTGCCTGGAGTGTAGTTGGGACAGCCTATGGCTACACCTTC.

The rearrangement uses TRBV6-1 and TRBJ2-1; either TRBD1 or TRBD2 may supply D (5 bases each). Per germline, CDR1 MNHNS and CDR2 SASEGT. The V end was cut by 6 bases, the J end by 5 bases, with 11 bases between. This CDR3 is 13 amino acids long. CDR3 nucleotide sequence: TGTGCCAGCAGGGATGGGACGCACAATGAGCAGTTCTTC. Its protein product is CASRDGTHNEQFF.

The chain combines TRBV2 with TRBJ1-1, with D uncertain. Trimming removed 6 bases from V and 3 bases from J, with 11 bases in between. CDR1 is SNHLY and CDR2 is FYNNEI in the germline V gene. The CDR3 consists of 13 residues. Here the CDR3 reads CASSPSSDTEAFF. CDR3 nucleotide sequence: TGTGCCAGCAGCCCTTCTTCGGACACTGAAGCTTTCTTT.

The chain employs TRBV4-2 and TRBJ1-1; D ambiguous. The CDR3 spans 15 residues. Germline loops: CDR1 LGHNA, CDR2 YNFKEQ. V dropped 5 bases and J dropped 4 bases, with 17 bases sitting between them. CDR3 nucleotides: TGTGCCAGCAGCTTCCGGACGGGAATGAGCACTGAAGCTTTCTTT. Amino acid sequence: CASSFRTGMSTEAFF.

As DNA, the CDR3 is TGTGCCAGCAGTAGACAGGGGAAACCATTAGTTACGCAGTATTTT. It codes for CASSRQGKPLVTQYF. The rearrangement joins TRBV6-5 to TRBJ2-3; 8 bases match TRBD1. The trim removed 5 bases at V and 8 bases at J, leaving 12 bases unmatched. Germline CDR1 is MNHEY and CDR2 is SVGAGI. This CDR3 is 15 amino acids long.